This entry describes one T cell receptor beta chain. Trimming at V came to 2 bases and at J to 2 bases, leaving 8 bases not matched to a gene. Germline CDR1 reads MGHRA; CDR2 reads YSYEKL. The length of the CDR3 is 16 residues. Original analysis: Cell counts per sample came from amplifying reference gene primers. Sequenced by immunoSEQ multiplex PCR; TCRdb stores in-frame clones only, minus some. The D gene and trimming were derived from the DNA, and the V and J assignments and clone size from that table. The data show some 190,000 clones, around 76% seen once. This entry is derived from a study of blood T cell repertoires in COVID-19. About the study: From the United States, Italy and Spain came samples of acute and convalescent COVID-19. Nucleic acid was either cDNA or gDNA, and it came from T cells, B-cell-depleted T cells, or PBMCs.

Seattle researchers signed up patients amid active infection and tracked them longitudinally. The rearrangement uses TRBV4-1 and TRBJ1-1; 7 bases align to TRBD1. This receptor was obtained from a woman aged 55 to 70 with COVID-19, enrolled during active disease. The sequencing sample was made of peripheral blood. CDR3 sequence (DNA): TGCGCCAGCAGCCAACTAGCCGGGACAGTAAACACTGAAGCTTTCTTT. As protein: CASSQLAGTVNTEAFF.